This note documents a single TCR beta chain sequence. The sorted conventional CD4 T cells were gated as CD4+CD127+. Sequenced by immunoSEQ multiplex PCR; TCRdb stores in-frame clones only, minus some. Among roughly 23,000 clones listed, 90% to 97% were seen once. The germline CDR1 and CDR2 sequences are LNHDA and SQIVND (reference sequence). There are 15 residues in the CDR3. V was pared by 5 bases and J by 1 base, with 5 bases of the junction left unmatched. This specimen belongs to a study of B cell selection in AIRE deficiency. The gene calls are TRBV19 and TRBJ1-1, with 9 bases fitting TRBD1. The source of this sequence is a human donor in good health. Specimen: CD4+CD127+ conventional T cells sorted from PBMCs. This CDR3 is CASSLKDRGNTEAFF. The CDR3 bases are TGTGCCAGTAGTTTAAAGGACAGGGGGAACACTGAAGCTTTCTTT.